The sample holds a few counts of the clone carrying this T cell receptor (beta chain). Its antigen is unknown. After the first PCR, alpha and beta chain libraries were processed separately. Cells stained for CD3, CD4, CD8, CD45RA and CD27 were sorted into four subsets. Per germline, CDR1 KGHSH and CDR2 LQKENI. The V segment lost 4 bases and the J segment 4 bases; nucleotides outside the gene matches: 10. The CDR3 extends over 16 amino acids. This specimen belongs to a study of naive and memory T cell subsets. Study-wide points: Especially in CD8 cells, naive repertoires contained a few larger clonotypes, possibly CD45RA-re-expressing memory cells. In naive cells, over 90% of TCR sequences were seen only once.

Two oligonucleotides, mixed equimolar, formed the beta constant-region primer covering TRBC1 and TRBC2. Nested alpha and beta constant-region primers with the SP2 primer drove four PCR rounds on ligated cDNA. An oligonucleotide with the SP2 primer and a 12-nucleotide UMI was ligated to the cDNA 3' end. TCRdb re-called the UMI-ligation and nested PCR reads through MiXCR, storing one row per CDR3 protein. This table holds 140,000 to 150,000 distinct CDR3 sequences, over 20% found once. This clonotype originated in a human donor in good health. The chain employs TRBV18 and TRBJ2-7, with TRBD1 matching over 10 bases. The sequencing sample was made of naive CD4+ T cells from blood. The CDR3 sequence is CASSRRSGTGVYEQYF. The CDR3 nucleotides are TGTGCCAGCTCACGCAGGTCCGGGACAGGGGTATACGAGCAGTACTTC. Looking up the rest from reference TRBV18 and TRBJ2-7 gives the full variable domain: NAGVMQNPRHLVRRRGQEARLRCSPMKGHSHVYWYRQLPEEGLKFMVYLQKENIIDESGMPKERFSAEFPKEGPSILRIQQVVRGDSAAYFCASSRRSGTGVYEQYFGPGTRLTVT.